Listed below are T cell receptor beta chains from one sample, sequenced in a study of T-cell reconstitution after alpha-beta-depleted transplantation in children. TCRdb redid the calling of the PCR reads with MiXCR, one entry per CDR3 protein. The table has a few hundred thousand distinct CDR3 sequences, 10% seen once. This material consisted of PBMCs from the stem cell graft donor, taken from the stem cell graft. These receptors came from a human donor who donated a stem cell graft to a child with acute lymphoblastic leukemia. Both conserved end residues are part of each CDR3. A D gene is named only where the DNA matches it firmly. Clone size is not always given. Where it is, it says once, few, many or a class for expanded clones.

>TRBJ2-7|-|TRBV12-3/TRBV12-4|few
TGTGCCAGCAGTTTAGGAAGGAGCGGGTCAAAAGGCGAGCAGTACTTC
CASSLGRSGSKGEQYF
>TRBJ2-1|-|TRBV7-9|-
TGTGCCGGAAAGAGGGCCAATCAAAACAATGAGCAGTTCTTC
CAGKRANQNNEQFF
>TRBJ2-7|-|TRBV12-3/TRBV12-4|-
TGTGCCAGCAGTTTGGGGCAAGAACTCTACGAGCAGTACTTC
CASSLGQELYEQYF
>TRBJ2-2|-|TRBV4-1|few
TGCGCCAGCAGCCAGCCCCCCGGAGGGGAGCTGTTTTTT
CASSQPPGGELFF
>TRBJ1-5|-|TRBV9|few
TGTGCCAGCAGCGGGGGTTATAGCAATCAGCCCCAGCATTTT
CASSGGYSNQPQHF
>TRBJ2-7|TRBD1|TRBV4-1|few
TGCGCCAGCAGCTCCGGACAGGTGGACTACGAGCAGTACTTC
CASSSGQVDYEQYF
>TRBJ1-6|-|TRBV20-1|-
TGCAGTGCTAGAGATTACTTAGTTGAATATAATTCACCCCTCCACTTT
CSARDYLVEYNSPLHF
>TRBJ2-1|-|TRBV12-3/TRBV12-4|-
TGTGCCAGCAGAGGGGGAGTTGAGCAGTTCTTC
CASRGGVEQFF
>TRBJ2-5|-|TRBV5-1|-
TGCGCCAGCAGCTCCTACCTTCAAGAGACCCAGTACTTC
CASSSYLQETQYF
>TRBJ2-2|-|TRBV4-3|-
TGCGCCAGCAGCCAAGATGGGGGCGGGAGCGGGACCGGGGAGCTGTTTTTT
CASSQDGGGSGTGELFF